The 29 T cell receptor beta chains in this list originate from one sample, sequenced in a study of blood T cell repertoires in COVID-19. This table comes from immunoSEQ multiplex PCR, and its TCRdb copy is limited to in-frame clones, with some not included. The data hold under 55,000 clones, with around 87% observed a single time. The sample was peripheral blood. Source of these receptors: a woman aged 80 or over with active COVID-19.

V usage is TRBV5-1 and J usage is TRBJ2-1; D gene uncertain. The CDR3 covers 13 residues. Germline V CDR1 and CDR2: SGHRS, YFSETQ. V lost 0 bases and J lost 5, with 6 bases in between. The CDR3 sequence: CASSLGSNNEQFF. The CDR3 DNA reads TGCGCCAGCAGCTTGGGTTCTAACAATGAGCAGTTCTTC.

The V and J genes are TRBV10-2 and TRBJ2-7; maybe TRBD2 (5 bases). V lost 7 bases and J lost 2, with 21 bases in between. The germline V gene encodes CDR1 WSHSY and CDR2 SAAADI. CDR3 size: 16 residues. The CDR3 loop reads CASTGETRSGTYEQYF. In nucleotides, the CDR3 is TGCGCCAGCACCGGGGAGACTCGGAGTGGGACCTACGAGCAGTACTTC.

CDR3 nucleotide sequence: TGTGCCAGCAGTCCCCGGGGGATCGGCTCCACCGGGGAGCTGTTTTTT. Protein sequence: CASSPRGIGSTGELFF. The chain recombines TRBV6-6 with TRBJ2-2, with D perhaps TRBD2 (6 bases). The CDR3 consists of 16 residues. The V end lost 5 bases, the J end lost 4 bases, and 17 bases lay between the germline ends. Germline V gives CDR1 MNHNY, CDR2 SVGAGI (reference sequence).

V usage is TRBV3-1 (or the pseudogene TRBV3-2) and J usage is TRBJ1-4; 7 positions agree with TRBD1. The trim removed 3 bases at V and 3 bases at J, leaving 10 bases unmatched. The germline V gene encodes CDR1 LGHDT and CDR2 YNNKEL (reference sequence). This CDR3 has 17 residues. CDR3 in amino acids: CASSHVWGTAANEKLFF. The DNA for the CDR3 is TGTGCCAGCAGCCATGTTTGGGGGACAGCGGCTAATGAAAAACTGTTTTTT.

The chain joins TRBV6-5 to TRBJ2-5; 9 bases agree with TRBD2. V shed 6 bases, J shed 5 bases, and the junction held 7 bases outside the gene matches. CDR1 is MNHEY and CDR2 is SVGAGI in the germline V gene. The CDR3 runs 14 residues. CDR3 loop: CASRGAGLAETQYF. Written as DNA, the CDR3 is TGTGCCAGCAGGGGGGCTGGACTAGCGGAGACCCAGTACTTC.

This chain links TRBV19 with TRBJ1-5; weak D call: TRBD1 (6 bases). The CDR3 covers 15 residues. The germline V gene encodes CDR1 LNHDA and CDR2 SQIVND (reference sequence). The V end lost 3 bases, the J end lost 5 bases, and 14 bases lay between the germline ends. As DNA, the CDR3 is TGTGCCAGTAGTATCGCCAGGGGAAGTGATCAGCCCCAGCATTTT. It yields the protein CASSIARGSDQPQHF.

The chain is built from TRBV19 and TRBJ1-1, with a weak D call TRBD1 (6 bases). Trimming pared 5 bases from V and 2 bases from J, leaving 12 bases between. The CDR3 sequence is 14 residues long. Germline lookup yields CDR1 LNHDA and CDR2 SQIVND (reference sequence). Here the CDR3 DNA reads TGTGCCAGTAGTTCTACAGGGTTCAACACTGAAGCTTTCTTT. Its translation: CASSSTGFNTEAFF. Full variable domain (remainder filled in from reference TRBV19 and TRBJ1-1): DGGITQSPKYLFRKEGQNVTLSCEQNLNHDAMYWYRQDPGQGLRLIYYSQIVNDFQKGDIAEGYSVSREKKESFPLTVTSAQKNPTAFYLCASSSTGFNTEAFFGQGTRLTVV.

The J gene is TRBJ1-1, the V gene TRBV7-8; D perhaps matches TRBD1 (5 bases). The CDR3 is 13 amino acids. The V and J ends lost 5 bases and 1 base respectively, with 8 bases between them. CDR1 and CDR2 (germline): SGHVS, FQNEAQ. The CDR3: CASSPGWNTEAFF. As DNA, the CDR3 is TGTGCCAGCAGCCCAGGGTGGAACACTGAAGCTTTCTTT. The entire variable domain, with the rest obtained from reference TRBV7-8 and TRBJ1-1, is as follows: GAGVSQSPRYKVAKRGQDVALRCDPISGHVSLFWYQQALGQGPEFLTYFQNEAQLDKSGLPSDRFFAERPEGSVSTLKIQRTQQEDSAVYLCASSPGWNTEAFFGQGTRLTVV.

V and J are TRBV7-8 and TRBJ2-7, with 7 bases fitting TRBD2. CDR1 and CDR2 from the germline V gene are SGHVS and FQNEAQ. This CDR3 spans 14 amino acids. V lost 3 bases to trimming and J lost 9 bases; unmatched junction nucleotides: 11. CDR3: CASSFGGGSSRQYF. The CDR3 bases are TGTGCCAGCAGCTTTGGCGGGGGAAGCTCCCGGCAGTACTTC. Full variable domain (missing parts from reference TRBV7-8 and TRBJ2-7): GAGVSQSPRYKVAKRGQDVALRCDPISGHVSLFWYQQALGQGPEFLTYFQNEAQLDKSGLPSDRFFAERPEGSVSTLKIQRTQQEDSAVYLCASSFGGGSSRQYFGPGTRLTVT.

This clone was detected only a few times. The DNA of the CDR3 is TGTGCCAGCAGATCTTTCCCCGGGACAGATAATGAAAAACTGTTTTTT. Translating it yields CASRSFPGTDNEKLFF. The chain combines TRBV7-9 with TRBJ1-4, with 7 bases matching TRBD1. CDR1 and CDR2 from the germline V gene are SEHNR and FQNEAQ (reference sequence). The CDR3 loop spans 16 amino acids. V trimming: 6 bases; J trimming: 4 bases; junction bases outside the gene matches: 11.

The chain is built from TRBV7-3 and TRBJ2-1; D not resolved. The germline V and J ends were trimmed by 5 bases and 5 bases, with 10 bases remaining between them. The CDR3 has 13 residues. Looked up from germline, CDR1 is SGHTA and CDR2 is FQGTGA. The CDR3 coding sequence is TGTGCCAGCAGCCTTCTGAGTAACAATGAGCAGTTCTTC. This encodes CASSLLSNNEQFF.

The rearrangement uses TRBV28 and TRBJ1-4; the D is unclear. Trimming took off 3 bases at V and 4 bases at J, with 12 bases between the two ends. Germline loops: CDR1 MDHEN, CDR2 SYDVKM. CDR3 length equals 15 residues. CDR3 residues: CASSLTPGLNEKLFF. The DNA for the CDR3 is TGTGCCAGCAGTTTGACCCCGGGTCTTAATGAAAAACTGTTTTTT.

The chain couples TRBV29-1 to TRBJ2-7; TRBD2 agrees at 10 bases. CDR1 and CDR2 (germline): SQVTM, ANQGSEA. The J segment lost 3 bases and the V segment lost 2 bases, leaving 7 bases of the junction unmatched. This CDR3 contains 15 residues. CDR3 sequence: CSVEHERGGDYEQYF. The DNA of the CDR3 is TGCAGCGTTGAACACGAGCGGGGGGGTGACTACGAGCAGTACTTC.

This chain joins TRBV5-1 and TRBJ2-3, with 9 bases matching TRBD1. CDR1 is SGHRS, CDR2 YFSETQ, per germline. The CDR3 length is 16 residues. V was pared by 4 bases and J by 0 bases, with 6 bases of the junction left unmatched. Here the CDR3 reads CASSLTGGLSTDTQYF. CDR3 sequence (DNA): TGCGCCAGCAGCCTTACAGGGGGCCTTAGCACAGATACGCAGTATTTT.

This clone has just a few counts. This chain joins TRBV5-6 and TRBJ2-6; D possibly corresponds to TRBD1 (5 bases). The germline gives CDR1 SGHDT, CDR2 YYEEEE. The CDR3 is 13 residues long. V was trimmed by 7 bases and J by 4 bases, leaving 9 bases between them. Written as DNA, the CDR3 is TGTGCCAGCCTAGGGGAAGGGGCCAACGTCCTGACTTTC. It yields the protein CASLGEGANVLTF.

V and J are TRBV2 and TRBJ2-7; TRBD2 aligns across 11 bases. Germline CDR1 is SNHLY and CDR2 is FYNNEI. V shed 7 bases and J 3 bases; nucleotides not matched to a gene: 5. The CDR3 spans 14 residues. This CDR3 is CASKGTSGGYEQYF. In DNA, the CDR3 is TGTGCCAGCAAGGGTACTAGCGGGGGCTACGAGCAGTACTTC.

The chain links TRBV19 to TRBJ2-5; 8 bases match TRBD1. Germline V CDR1 and CDR2: LNHDA, SQIVND (reference sequence). CDR3 length equals 15 residues. V dropped 3 bases and J dropped 5; count of bases not matched to a gene: 8. For the CDR3, the DNA is TGTGCCAGTAGTATCGGGCAGGGGGCGAGGGAGACCCAGTACTTC. It encodes CASSIGQGARETQYF. Based on the CDR3 plus reference TRBV19 and TRBJ2-5, the full variable domain is DGGITQSPKYLFRKEGQNVTLSCEQNLNHDAMYWYRQDPGQGLRLIYYSQIVNDFQKGDIAEGYSVSREKKESFPLTVTSAQKNPTAFYLCASSIGQGARETQYFGPGTRLLVL.

This clone was detected only once. The rearrangement uses TRBV5-1 and TRBJ2-3, with 7 bases fitting TRBD2. CDR3 length: 15 amino acids. CDR1 is SGHRS, CDR2 YFSETQ, per germline. V was pared by 7 bases and J by 2 bases, with 10 bases of the junction left unmatched. For the CDR3, the DNA is TGCGCCAGCTCGCTCCACGGGGGGACCACAGATACGCAGTATTTT. It codes for CASSLHGGTTDTQYF.

The chain combines TRBV5-4 with TRBJ2-3, with D perhaps matching TRBD2 (5 bases). CDR1 is SGHNT and CDR2 is YYREEE in the germline V gene (reference sequence). The germline V and J ends were trimmed by 4 bases and 3 bases, with 9 bases remaining between them. The CDR3 totals 13 residues. The CDR3 coding sequence is TGTGCCAGCAGCGCCGCGGGTACAGATACGCAGTATTTT. It is translated as CASSAAGTDTQYF.

The chain is built from TRBV7-9 and TRBJ2-2; D is unclear. The CDR3 runs to 13 residues. The V gene's germline CDR1 is SEHNR and CDR2 FQNEAQ (reference sequence). V lost 0 bases to trimming and J lost 6 bases, with 5 bases between them. The CDR3, as DNA: TGTGCCAGCAGCTTAGCGGGCCCCGGGGAGCTGTTTTTT. This encodes CASSLAGPGELFF.

This sequence joins TRBV6-5 and TRBJ1-2; 11 bases are shared with TRBD1. The CDR3 is made up of 13 amino acids. Germline CDR1 reads MNHEY; CDR2 reads SVGAGI. Unmatched junction bases numbered 7, after V lost 9 bases and J lost 7 bases. CDR3 nucleotides: TGTGCCAGTTCAGGACAGGGGGCCTTTGGCTACACCTTC. The encoded protein is CASSGQGAFGYTF.

This sequence joins TRBV7-9 and TRBJ2-3; 10 nucleotides match TRBD1. CDR3 size: 14 residues. Losses at the gene ends were 5 bases for V and 5 bases for J; bases not matched to a gene: 4. Germline loops: CDR1 SEHNR, CDR2 FQNEAQ (reference sequence). This CDR3 reads CASSRQGAGDTQYF. CDR3 in DNA: TGTGCCAGCAGCAGACAGGGGGCGGGAGATACGCAGTATTTT.

There are a few counts of this clone. This chain connects TRBV6-2 or TRBV6-3 to TRBJ1-6, with TRBD1 identical over 10 bases. V dropped 5 bases and J dropped 5; count of bases not matched to a gene: 6. The germline gives CDR1 MNHEY, CDR2 SVGEGT. There are 16 residues in the CDR3. The CDR3 sequence: CASSGQGVGDNSPLHF. The CDR3 nucleotides read TGTGCCAGCAGTGGACAGGGGGTCGGCGATAATTCACCCCTCCACTTT.

V usage is TRBV7-8 and J usage is TRBJ2-3; D is possibly TRBD2 (5 bases). Trimming left V 5 bases short and J 3 bases short, with 21 bases between. CDR1 is SGHVS, CDR2 FQNEAQ, per germline. This CDR3 region has 17 residues. The CDR3 spells CASSPSTGFRETDTQYF. DNA of the CDR3: TGTGCCAGCAGCCCAAGCACGGGGTTCCGAGAAACAGATACGCAGTATTTT.

The chain joins TRBV7-2 to TRBJ2-5; TRBD1 might be the D (6 bases). Germline V gives CDR1 SGHTA, CDR2 FQGNSA. The CDR3 runs to 15 residues. V lost 4 bases and J lost 1, with 13 bases in between. The CDR3 bases are TGTGCCAGCAGCTCAGGGGCCCGGACCCAAGAGACCCAGTACTTC. This sequence encodes CASSSGARTQETQYF.

The chain links TRBV7-2 to TRBJ1-5; TRBD1 aligns across 7 bases. This CDR3 spans 15 amino acids. The J segment lost 4 bases and the V segment lost 5 bases, leaving 8 bases of the junction unmatched. The V gene's germline CDR1 is SGHTA and CDR2 FQGNSA. The CDR3 region has the DNA TGTGCCAGCAGCCTTGGGACAGACGGAAATCAGCCCCAGCATTTT. Protein product: CASSLGTDGNQPQHF.

The chain carries TRBV18 and TRBJ2-7; weak D call: TRBD1 (6 bases). The CDR3 totals 15 residues. CDR1 is KGHSH, CDR2 LQKENI, per germline. The germline V and J ends were trimmed by 1 base and 0 bases, with 10 bases remaining between them. For the CDR3, the DNA is TGTGCCAGCTCACCACGGGGGCAGGCCTCCTACGAGCAGTACTTC. Translation: CASSPRGQASYEQYF.

The chain couples TRBV4-2 to TRBJ2-5; weak D call: TRBD2 (7 bases). Germline V lookup: CDR1 LGHNA, CDR2 YNFKEQ. Between the trimmed V and J ends, which lost 4 bases and 1 base, there was a span of 16 bases. CDR3 length: 16 amino acids. The CDR3 region has the DNA TGTGCCAGCAGCCCGCCGGGGGGCGGGCTCCAAGAGACCCAGTACTTC. Translation: CASSPPGGGLQETQYF.

This chain joins TRBV7-8 and TRBJ1-3; maybe TRBD1 (5 bases). Trimming took off 3 bases at V and 3 bases at J, with 9 bases between the two ends. The germline V gene encodes CDR1 SGHVS and CDR2 FQNEAQ. The CDR3 has 14 residues. The CDR3 sequence: CASSFREGGNTIYF. The CDR3 coding sequence is TGTGCCAGCAGCTTCAGGGAGGGTGGAAACACCATATATTTT. The full variable domain, completed using reference TRBV7-8 and TRBJ1-3, is GAGVSQSPRYKVAKRGQDVALRCDPISGHVSLFWYQQALGQGPEFLTYFQNEAQLDKSGLPSDRFFAERPEGSVSTLKIQRTQQEDSAVYLCASSFREGGNTIYFGEGSWLTVV.